This TCR beta chain was profiled in a study of blood T cell repertoires in COVID-19. Study background: Acute-phase and convalescent COVID-19 samples originated in the United States, Italy and Spain.

This clone was counted a single time. Method: immunoSEQ multiplex PCR; TCRdb's copy keeps in-frame clones and lacks some. The sample shows fewer than 80,000 clones, about nine tenths of them seen only once. CDR3 size: 14 residues. Germline-derived CDR1 and CDR2 are MNHEY and SVGEGT. After removal of 5 bases from V and 4 bases from J, the junction contained 5 bases not matched to a gene. This TCR was sampled from a human donor in a cohort sampled during active COVID-19. The chain carries TRBV6-2 or TRBV6-3 and TRBJ1-5; 7 bases fit TRBD1. Sequenced: peripheral blood. The CDR3 DNA reads TGTGCCAGCAGTAGTTTACAGGGGAATCAGCCCCAGCATTTT. Translation: CASSSLQGNQPQHF.